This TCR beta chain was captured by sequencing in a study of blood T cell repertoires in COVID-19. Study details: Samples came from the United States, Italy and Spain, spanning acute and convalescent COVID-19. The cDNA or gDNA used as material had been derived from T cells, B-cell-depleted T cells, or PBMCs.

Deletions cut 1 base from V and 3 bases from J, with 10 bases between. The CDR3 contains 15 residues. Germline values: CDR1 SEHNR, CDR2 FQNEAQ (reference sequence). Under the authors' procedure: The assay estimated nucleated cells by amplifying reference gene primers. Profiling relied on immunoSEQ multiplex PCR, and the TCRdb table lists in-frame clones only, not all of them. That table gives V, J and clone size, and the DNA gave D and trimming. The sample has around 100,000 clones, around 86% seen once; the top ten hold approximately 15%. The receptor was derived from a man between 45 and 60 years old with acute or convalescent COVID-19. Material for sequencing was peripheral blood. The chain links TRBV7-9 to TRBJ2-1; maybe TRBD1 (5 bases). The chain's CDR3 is CASSLGTNFYNEQFF. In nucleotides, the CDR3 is TGTGCCAGCAGCTTAGGGACAAATTTCTACAATGAGCAGTTCTTC.